Below, 2 T cell receptor beta chains from the same sample are listed, as sequenced in a study of long-term antiretroviral therapy in people with HIV. They ran version v3.0 of the immunoSEQ assay at survey level. TCRdb's table, derived via immunoSEQ multiplex PCR, lists solely in-frame clones and lacks some. Among about 10,000 clones, around four fifths were seen once, and the ten largest hold approximately 15%. This specimen was unsorted PBMCs, taken 0.7 years after starting antiretroviral therapy. The source is a man aged 35-49 years with HIV.

The chain employs TRBV4-3 and TRBJ1-2; TRBD1 might be the D (6 bases). From germline, CDR1 is LGHNA and CDR2 YSLEER. V lost 5 bases to trimming and J lost 8 bases, with 21 bases between them. The CDR3 has 15 residues. CDR3 loop: CASSYGTGPLGGYTF. As DNA, the CDR3 is TGCGCCAGCAGCTACGGCACAGGGCCCCTCGGGGGCTACACCTTC.

This clone occurred once. This chain uses TRBV7-2 with TRBJ2-7; D gene uncertain. Germline V lookup: CDR1 SGHTA, CDR2 FQGNSA. The CDR3 extends over 15 amino acids. V lost 0 bases, J lost 0 bases, and 9 bases lay in between. The CDR3 DNA reads TGTGCCAGCAGCTTAGCGTCTCTGCCCTCCTACGAGCAGTACTTC. It translates to CASSLASLPSYEQYF.